This T cell receptor (beta chain) was sequenced during a study of beta chain features in type 1 diabetes. Study at large: Sorted cells numbering around 110,000,000 were examined across all samples.

Study results and caveats: Patients' naive, central memory and Treg TCRB repertoires seemed closer to one another than those of healthy donors.

Comments on this clone: Its specificity is unknown.

It was via CD45RO/CCR7/CD25/CD127/CD95/CD27 that CD4+ naive, central memory, regulatory and stem cell-like memory cells were sorted. Since all of the isolated RNA was reverse transcribed, expressed TCRB transcripts were what got sequenced. Some clones are missing from TCRdb's copy, which holds only in-frame ones; the method was immunoSEQ multiplex PCR. The sample includes 850,000 to 900,000 clones, around a sixth of them seen just once. With 7 bases removed from V and 4 bases from J, the gap between germline ends came to 13 bases. The CDR3 runs to 14 residues. CDR1 is MDHEN, CDR2 SYDVKM, per germline.

The sequenced sample was naive CD4+ T cells from blood. This TCR was recovered from a woman younger than 35 in good health. V and J are TRBV28 and TRBJ1-4; D is perhaps TRBD1 (5 bases). The CDR3 loop is CASTAPGLNEKLFF. DNA of the CDR3: TGTGCCAGCACGGCCCCAGGGCTTAATGAAAAACTGTTTTTT. Looking up the rest from reference TRBV28 and TRBJ1-4 gives the full variable domain: DVKVTQSSRYLVKRTGEKVFLECVQDMDHENMFWYRQDPGLGLRLIYFSYDVKMKEKGDIPEGYSVSREKKERFSLILESASTNQTSMYLCASTAPGLNEKLFFGSGTQLSVL.